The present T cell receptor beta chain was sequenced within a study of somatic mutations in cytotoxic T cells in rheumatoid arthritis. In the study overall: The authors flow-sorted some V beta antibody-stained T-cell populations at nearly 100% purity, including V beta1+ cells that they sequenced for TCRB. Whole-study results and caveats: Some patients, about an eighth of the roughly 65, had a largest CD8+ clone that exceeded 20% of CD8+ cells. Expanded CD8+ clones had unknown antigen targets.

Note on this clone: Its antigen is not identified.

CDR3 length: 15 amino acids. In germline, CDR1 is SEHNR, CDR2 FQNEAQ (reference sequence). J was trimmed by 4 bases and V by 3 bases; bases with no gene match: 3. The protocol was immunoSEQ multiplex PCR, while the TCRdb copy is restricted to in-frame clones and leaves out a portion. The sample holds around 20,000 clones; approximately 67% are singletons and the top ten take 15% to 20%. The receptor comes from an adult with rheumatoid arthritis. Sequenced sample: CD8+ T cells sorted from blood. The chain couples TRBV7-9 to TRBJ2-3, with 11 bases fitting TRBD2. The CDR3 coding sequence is TGTGCCAGCAGCTTTACTAGCGGGGGCGCAGATACGCAGTATTTT. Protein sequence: CASSFTSGGADTQYF.